This passage covers 5 T cell receptor beta chains from one sample sequenced in a study of T cells in Graves' hyperthyroidism and ophthalmopathy. Template material for amplifying TCR beta CDR3 regions consisted of RNA transcripts. The TCR CDR3 was amplified in a first-round RT-PCR using the HTBI primer set. Via MiXCR, TCRdb re-called the multiplex PCR reads, giving one row per CDR3 protein. This table has approximately 600,000 distinct CDR3 sequences, 14% to 15% appearing once. Sequences were obtained from blood. Source of these receptors: a woman aged 40 to 55 with Graves' ophthalmopathy.

This clonotype was counted many times. The rearrangement uses TRBV6-5 and TRBJ2-7; D is perhaps TRBD1 (6 bases). The CDR3 spans 16 residues. Per germline, CDR1 MNHEY and CDR2 SVGAGI. V lost 4 bases and J lost 2, with 18 bases in between. This CDR3 reads CASSFHRRTVPYEQYF. Written as DNA, the CDR3 is TGTGCCAGCAGTTTCCACAGAAGGACAGTCCCCTACGAGCAGTACTTC.

This clonotype appeared many times. The V call is TRBV12-3 or TRBV12-4, the J call TRBJ2-7; D uncertain. V was trimmed by 8 bases and J by 5 bases, leaving 1 base between them. This CDR3 has 8 residues. CDR3 sequence: CASDEQYF. CDR3 nucleotides: TGTGCCAGCGACGAGCAGTACTTC.

This chain links TRBV18 with TRBJ2-7; the D gene is possibly TRBD2 (5 bases). The germline gives CDR1 KGHSH, CDR2 LQKENI. This CDR3 is built from 15 residues. V gave up 3 bases and J gave up 5 bases, with 17 bases separating them. The CDR3 DNA follows: TGTGCCAGCTCACCGGAAAACTCCCTGCGGGACGAGCAGTACTTC. Translation gives CASSPENSLRDEQYF.

This clonotype was seen ten or more times. The chain carries TRBV15 and TRBJ2-7, with D possibly TRBD2 on 6 matching bases. Trimming took 5 bases from V and 2 from J, leaving 13 bases between them. Germline assignment: CDR1 LNHNV and CDR2 YYDKDF (reference sequence). CDR3 length: 14 amino acids. The CDR3 region has the DNA TGTGCCACCAGCCCGAGCCGGGAGACCTACGAGCAGTACTTC. Protein product: CATSPSRETYEQYF.

This clonotype was observed a single time. This could be a read error, since a much larger clone is one nucleotide away. The CDR3 reads CAGSTSGAGRWRYEQYF. The DNA for the CDR3 is TGTGCCGGCAGTACATCTGGGGCGGGCCGCTGGCGGTACGAGCAGTACTTC. The J gene is TRBJ2-7, the V gene TRBV28; either TRBD1 or TRBD2 may fit D (5 bases each). Looked up from germline, CDR1 is MDHEN and CDR2 is SYDVKM. This CDR3 comprises 17 residues. The full variable domain, its missing parts supplied by reference TRBV28 and TRBJ2-7, is DVKVTQSSRYLVKRTGEKVFLECVQDMDHENMFWYRQDPGLGLRLIYFSYDVKMKEKGDIPEGYSVSREKKERFSLILESASTNQTSMYLCAGSTSGAGRWRYEQYFGPGTRLTVT.